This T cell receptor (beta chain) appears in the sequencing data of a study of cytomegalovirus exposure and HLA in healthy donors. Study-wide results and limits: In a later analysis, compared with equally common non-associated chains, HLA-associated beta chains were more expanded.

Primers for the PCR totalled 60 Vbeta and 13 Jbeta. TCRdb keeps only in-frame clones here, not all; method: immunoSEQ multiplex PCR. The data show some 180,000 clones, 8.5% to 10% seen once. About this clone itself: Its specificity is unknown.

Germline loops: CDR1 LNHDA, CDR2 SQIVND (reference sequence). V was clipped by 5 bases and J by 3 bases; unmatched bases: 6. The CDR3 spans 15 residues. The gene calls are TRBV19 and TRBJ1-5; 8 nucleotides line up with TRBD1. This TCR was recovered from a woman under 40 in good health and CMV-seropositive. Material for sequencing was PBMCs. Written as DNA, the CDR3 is TGTGCCAGTAGTGCTTGGACAGGGATCAATCAGCCCCAGCATTTT. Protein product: CASSAWTGINQPQHF.